Shown below are 29 T cell receptor beta chains from a single sample sequenced in a study of CD8 T cells in Susac syndrome. RNA, at about 0.45 to 1 ug, was reverse transcribed with random hexamers. TCRdb reprocessed the immunoSEQ multiplex PCR reads via MiXCR and lists one record per CDR3 protein. Among 150,000 to 200,000 distinct CDR3 sequences listed, roughly 94% were seen once. Sequenced sample: CD4+ T cells from PBMCs. These receptors were collected from a human donor in good health.

This chain uses TRBV7-9 with TRBJ2-3, with 7 bases matching TRBD1. V dropped 7 bases and J dropped 2; count of bases not matched to a gene: 9. Germline V gene data show CDR1 as SEHNR and CDR2 as FQNEAQ (reference sequence). The CDR3 extends over 15 amino acids. DNA for the CDR3: TGTGCCAGCATCGTCCCAGGGACAGCCACAGATACGCAGTATTTT. Translation: CASIVPGTATDTQYF.

The chain employs TRBV29-1 and TRBJ1-1; possibly TRBD1 for D (5 bases). This CDR3 contains 13 residues. The V and J ends lost 5 bases and 3 bases respectively, with 13 bases between them. Germline V gene sequence: CDR1 SQVTM, CDR2 ANQGSEA. This CDR3 is CSVRGVMDTEAFF. The CDR3 DNA sequence: TGCAGCGTTCGGGGGGTCATGGACACTGAAGCTTTCTTT. The full variable domain, completed using reference TRBV29-1 and TRBJ1-1, is SAVISQKPSRDICQRGTSLTIQCQVDSQVTMMFWYRQQPGQSLTLIATANQGSEATYESGFVIDKFPISRPNLTFSTLTVSNMSPEDSSIYLCSVRGVMDTEAFFGQGTRLTVV.

This chain links TRBV28 with TRBJ2-3; the D is unclear. The CDR3 loop spans 13 amino acids. Germline loops: CDR1 MDHEN, CDR2 SYDVKM. V was trimmed by 0 bases and J by 3 bases, leaving 4 bases between them. CDR3 in amino acids: CASSLWGTDTQYF. The CDR3 DNA reads as TGTGCCAGCAGTTTATGGGGGACAGATACGCAGTATTTT.

This chain connects TRBV30 to TRBJ2-2, with a tentative D call TRBD1 (6 bases). The germline V and J ends were trimmed by 0 bases and 4 bases, with 6 bases remaining between them. Germline V CDR1 and CDR2: GTSNPN, SVGIG (reference sequence). CDR3 length: 13 residues. DNA for the CDR3: TGTGCCTGGAGTGTACAGGGCACCGGGGAGCTGTTTTTT. As protein: CAWSVQGTGELFF.

The chain has TRBV19 and TRBJ2-1; D call uncertain. The CDR3 is made up of 13 amino acids. Between the trimmed V and J ends, which lost 5 bases and 10 bases, there was a span of 15 bases. Germline values: CDR1 LNHDA, CDR2 SQIVND (reference sequence). The CDR3 here is CASSVPDRREQFF. In nucleotides, the CDR3 is TGTGCCAGTAGTGTACCCGACCGGAGAGAGCAGTTCTTC.

The rearrangement joins TRBV30 to TRBJ2-4, with a weak D call TRBD1 (7 bases). This CDR3 contains 13 residues. The V end was cut by 5 bases, the J end by 8 bases, with 16 bases between. The V gene's germline CDR1 is GTSNPN and CDR2 SVGIG (reference sequence). The CDR3, as DNA: TGTGCCTGGGGGACCAGGGGGGCCTACATTCAGTACTTC. This encodes CAWGTRGAYIQYF.

The genes are TRBV20-1 and TRBJ2-2, with TRBD2 identical over 10 bases. J was trimmed by 1 base and V by 3 bases; bases with no gene match: 5. CDR3 length: 16 amino acids. Germline V lookup: CDR1 DFQATT, CDR2 SNEGSKA (reference sequence). The CDR3 DNA reads TGCAGTGCTAGCTCAGTAGCGGGAGGGAACACCGGGGAGCTGTTTTTT. This encodes CSASSVAGGNTGELFF.

The CDR3 protein is CASSPDRGSSYEQYF. DNA for the CDR3: TGTGCCAGCTCACCTGATCGAGGGAGCTCCTACGAGCAGTACTTC. This sequence joins TRBV18 and TRBJ2-7; perhaps TRBD2 as D (5 bases). V lost 3 bases and J 0 bases, leaving 12 bases between the germline ends. Germline V gene sequence: CDR1 KGHSH, CDR2 LQKENI. The CDR3 contains 15 residues.

The rearrangement uses TRBV30 and TRBJ1-5; unclear D gene. This CDR3 has 12 amino acids. V dropped 2 bases and J dropped 4 bases, with 6 bases sitting between them. Germline V lookup: CDR1 GTSNPN, CDR2 SVGIG (reference sequence). CDR3 DNA: TGTGCCTGGAGTAAGTTAAATCAGCCCCAGCATTTT. This translates into CAWSKLNQPQHF. Based on the CDR3 plus reference TRBV30 and TRBJ1-5, the full variable domain is SQTIHQWPATLVQPVGSPLSLECTVEGTSNPNLYWYRQAAGRGLQLLFYSVGIGQISSEVPQNLSASRPQDRQFILSSKKLLLSDSGFYLCAWSKLNQPQHFGDGTRLSIL.

The chain is built from TRBV29-1 and TRBJ2-3, with 7 bases identical to TRBD1. This CDR3 has 14 amino acids. From germline, CDR1 is SQVTM and CDR2 ANQGSEA. V lost 4 bases and J lost 3; bases outside the gene matches: 7. CDR3 bases: TGCAGCGTTGCGCCAGGGGGACGGACAGATACGCAGTATTTT. It is translated as CSVAPGGRTDTQYF.

The rearrangement uses TRBV6-5 and TRBJ2-1, with TRBD1 identical over 7 bases. V dropped 7 bases and J dropped 6; count of bases not matched to a gene: 12. This CDR3 is built from 15 residues. Germline assignment: CDR1 MNHEY and CDR2 SVGAGI. This CDR3 reads CASTPDRVGTNEQFF. In DNA, the CDR3 is TGTGCCAGCACCCCCGACAGGGTGGGGACCAATGAGCAGTTCTTC.

J is TRBJ2-3 and V is TRBV7-9; 7 bases are a match to TRBD2. Germline CDR1 reads SEHNR; CDR2 reads FQNEAQ (reference sequence). The J segment lost 4 bases and the V segment lost 1 base, leaving 5 bases of the junction unmatched. CDR3 size: 15 residues. DNA for the CDR3: TGTGCCAGCAGCTTAGACGCGGGAGTAGCAGATACGCAGTATTTT. It encodes CASSLDAGVADTQYF.

The V and J genes are TRBV3-1 and TRBJ2-1; unclear D gene. The CDR3 contains 15 residues. Trimming stripped 0 bases from V and 4 bases from J, with 10 bases between. The germline gives CDR1 LGHDT, CDR2 YNNKEL (reference sequence). The CDR3 protein is CASSQDRLPYNEQFF. As DNA, the CDR3 is TGTGCCAGCAGCCAAGATCGTCTGCCGTACAATGAGCAGTTCTTC.

The chain recombines TRBV27 with TRBJ2-1; TRBD2 is a possible D gene (6 bases). Germline-derived CDR1 and CDR2 are MNHEY and SMNVEV (reference sequence). With 6 bases removed from V and 4 bases from J, the gap between germline ends came to 16 bases. There are 15 residues in the CDR3. The CDR3 nucleotides are TGTGCCAGCAGATCCGGGACTGTGAAGTACAATGAGCAGTTCTTC. Protein sequence: CASRSGTVKYNEQFF.

The chain links TRBV29-1 to TRBJ1-1; 8 positions agree with TRBD1. CDR1 is SQVTM and CDR2 is ANQGSEA in the germline V gene. The CDR3 has 13 amino acids. V shed 4 bases and J 2 bases; nucleotides not matched to a gene: 3. The CDR3 DNA is TGCAGCGTTGTACAGGGGGGAAACACTGAAGCTTTCTTT. The encoded protein is CSVVQGGNTEAFF.

The chain has TRBV5-4 and TRBJ2-7; D remains ambiguous. The CDR3 sequence is 14 residues long. Germline lookup yields CDR1 SGHNT and CDR2 YYREEE (reference sequence). V lost 6 bases and J lost 2, with 15 bases in between. The CDR3 spells CASTLGPNTYEQYF. The CDR3 DNA reads as TGTGCCAGCACCTTAGGACCAAATACCTACGAGCAGTACTTC.

CDR3 loop: CSVRAQGRGNTIYF. In DNA, the CDR3 is TGCAGTGTTAGGGCACAGGGAAGAGGAAACACCATATATTTT. This chain links TRBV20-1 with TRBJ1-3; D might be TRBD1 (6 bases). Germline lookup yields CDR1 DFQATT and CDR2 SNEGSKA (reference sequence). This CDR3 spans 14 amino acids. V gave up 7 bases and J gave up 4 bases, with 17 bases separating them.

The chain recombines TRBV20-1 with TRBJ2-4, with D possibly matching TRBD1 (5 bases). This CDR3 is built from 15 residues. The germline gives CDR1 DFQATT, CDR2 SNEGSKA (reference sequence). V was clipped by 0 bases and J by 0 bases, with 9 bases between them. CDR3 region: CSARDRQLAKNIQYF. In DNA form, the CDR3 reads TGCAGTGCTAGAGATCGACAGTTAGCCAAAAACATTCAGTACTTC.

This chain links TRBV3-1 with TRBJ2-1; D is unclear. This CDR3 comprises 14 residues. The germline V gene encodes CDR1 LGHDT and CDR2 YNNKEL (reference sequence). Trimming stripped 3 bases from V and 3 bases from J, with 9 bases between. CDR3 sequence: CASSQSDRYNEQFF. The DNA for the CDR3 is TGTGCCAGCAGCCAGTCGGACCGCTACAATGAGCAGTTCTTC.

The chain uses TRBV5-4 and TRBJ2-7; TRBD1 matches at 11 bases. Looked up from germline, CDR1 is SGHNT and CDR2 is YYREEE (reference sequence). The V segment lost 4 bases and the J segment 6 bases; nucleotides outside the gene matches: 9. CDR3 length: 15 amino acids. The CDR3, as DNA: TGTGCCAGCAGCGGAGGACAGGGGGCGCGATCCGAGCAGTACTTC. Amino acid sequence: CASSGGQGARSEQYF.

The rearrangement joins TRBV20-1 to TRBJ1-2; unclear D gene. CDR3 length equals 12 residues. The V and J ends lost 3 bases and 4 bases respectively, with 9 bases between them. In germline, CDR1 is DFQATT, CDR2 SNEGSKA (reference sequence). CDR3 nucleotide sequence: TGCAGTGCTAGCGGACCCTCCTATGGCTACACCTTC. It yields the protein CSASGPSYGYTF.

The V and J genes are TRBV29-1 and TRBJ1-1; 8 bases align to TRBD1. After removal of 5 bases from V and 5 bases from J, the junction contained 7 bases not matched to a gene. The CDR3 covers 13 residues. Germline V lookup: CDR1 SQVTM, CDR2 ANQGSEA. The CDR3 loop reads CSVQGAGRTEAFF. CDR3 nucleotide sequence: TGCAGCGTTCAGGGGGCCGGGAGGACTGAAGCTTTCTTT.

This rearrangement joins TRBV6-2 or TRBV6-3 to TRBJ2-5; D gene uncertain. This CDR3 comprises 12 residues. Germline values: CDR1 MNHEY, CDR2 SVGEGT. Deletions cut 4 bases from V and 5 bases from J, with 8 bases between. The DNA of the CDR3 is TGTGCCAGCAGTTCAATCAGGGAGACCCAGTACTTC. Translation: CASSSIRETQYF.

The rearrangement joins TRBV7-2 to TRBJ2-1; 7 bases match TRBD2. The germline V gene has CDR1 SGHTA and CDR2 FQGNSA. The CDR3 has 14 amino acids. Losses at the gene ends were 5 bases for V and 6 bases for J; bases not matched to a gene: 7. As DNA, the CDR3 is TGTGCCAGCAGCCGCTCGGGGGGAGTCAATGAGCAGTTCTTC. Encoded protein: CASSRSGGVNEQFF. The full variable domain, completed using reference TRBV7-2 and TRBJ2-1, is GAGVSQSPSNKVTEKGKDVELRCDPISGHTALYWYRQSLGQGLEFLIYFQGNSAPDKSGLPSDRFSAERTGGSVSTLTIQRTQQEDSAVYLCASSRSGGVNEQFFGPGTRLTVL.

The V call is TRBV30, the J call TRBJ1-1, with D uncertain. Germline-derived CDR1 and CDR2 are GTSNPN and SVGIG (reference sequence). This CDR3 is 14 amino acids long. With 5 bases removed from V and 1 base from J, the gap between germline ends came to 14 bases. The CDR3: CAWVLPYGNTEAFF. In DNA form, the CDR3 reads TGTGCCTGGGTCCTTCCTTACGGGAACACTGAAGCTTTCTTT.

The J gene is TRBJ1-5, the V gene TRBV18, with 9 nucleotides matching TRBD1. Per germline, CDR1 KGHSH and CDR2 LQKENI. The V and J ends lost 2 bases and 1 base, in that order; junction bases with no gene match: 6. The CDR3 loop spans 17 amino acids. CDR3 DNA sequence: TGTGCCAGCTCACCAACCGGGACAGGGTCGAGCAATCAGCCCCAGCATTTT. Its protein product is CASSPTGTGSSNQPQHF.

This chain uses TRBV27 with TRBJ2-5, with a weak D call TRBD1 (5 bases). Germline lookup yields CDR1 MNHEY and CDR2 SMNVEV (reference sequence). The CDR3 is 14 residues long. V shed 6 bases and J shed 1 base, with 12 bases lying between them. The CDR3 coding sequence is TGTGCCAGCAGACCGATCGACAGCCAAGAGACCCAGTACTTC. Translating gives CASRPIDSQETQYF.

The chain couples TRBV3-1 to TRBJ2-1; D gene ambiguous. The CDR3 spans 13 residues. V was shortened by 1 base and J by 12 bases, with 13 bases between the two germline ends. From germline, CDR1 is LGHDT and CDR2 YNNKEL (reference sequence). The chain's CDR3 is CASSQVRLRPQFF. CDR3 bases: TGTGCCAGCAGCCAAGTAAGACTGCGGCCGCAGTTCTTC.

The genes are TRBV4-3 and TRBJ2-3; 8 bases are shared with TRBD1. The CDR3 is made up of 17 amino acids. The V gene end was trimmed by 0 bases and the J gene end by 0 bases; junction bases not matched to a gene: 5. Germline V gene lookup returns CDR1 LGHNA and CDR2 YSLEER. CDR3 sequence reads: CASSQDLRTGSTDTQYF. CDR3 sequence (DNA): TGCGCCAGCAGCCAAGATCTGAGGACAGGGAGCACAGATACGCAGTATTTT.